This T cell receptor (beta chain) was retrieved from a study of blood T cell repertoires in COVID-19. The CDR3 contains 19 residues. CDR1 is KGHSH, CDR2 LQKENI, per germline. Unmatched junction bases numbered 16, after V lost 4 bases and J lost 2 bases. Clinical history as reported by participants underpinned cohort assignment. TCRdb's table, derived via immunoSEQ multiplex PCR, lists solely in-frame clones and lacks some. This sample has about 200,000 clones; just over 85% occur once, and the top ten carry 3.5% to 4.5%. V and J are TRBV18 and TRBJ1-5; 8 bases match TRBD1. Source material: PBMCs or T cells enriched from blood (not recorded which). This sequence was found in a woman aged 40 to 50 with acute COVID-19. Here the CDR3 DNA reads TGTGCCAGCTCACTAACCGGGACAGGCGGTGGTCTCGGCAATCAGCCCCAGCATTTT. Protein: CASSLTGTGGGLGNQPQHF.